This T cell receptor (beta chain) comes out of a study of technical replicates of blood from a handful of donors. CDR3 length: 15 amino acids. V shed 5 bases and J 2 bases; nucleotides not matched to a gene: 5. CDR1 and CDR2 (germline): MDHEN, SYDVKM. Only in-frame clones appear in the TCRdb table, and some are missing; sequencing was by immunoSEQ multiplex PCR. The sample holds about 44,000 clones, over 95% seen once. This chain uses TRBV28 with TRBJ1-3; 8 nucleotides line up with TRBD1. The specimen was T cells isolated from PBMCs. The clonotype comes from a human donor in good health. CDR3 protein: CASSLDRETGNTIYF. The DNA for the CDR3 is TGTGCCAGCAGTCTGGACAGGGAGACTGGAAACACCATATATTTT.